The clone carrying this T cell receptor (beta chain) was seen many times. The antigen remains unidentified. Other DNA sequences in this specimen translate into the identical CDR3. This specimen comes from a study of metastatic and nonmetastatic thyroid tumors. At the level of the study: Repertoires from blood and tumor or nodule tissue of malignant and benign thyroid patients were compared. Overall study results and limits: For both blood and tumor, malignant thyroid tumors reportedly showed significantly higher TCR beta diversity than benign nodules did.

Prior to thyroid surgery, none of the patients had received any treatment. Original processing notes: CDR3 was compared across clinicopathological groups, and the resulting differences were used to build a distant-metastasis classifier for papillary thyroid cancer. MiXCR reprocessed the PCR reads for TCRdb. What appears here as the V and J calls and clone size reflects TCRdb's work, not the paper's. The sample includes about 93,000 clones, more than 9.5% of them seen just once. Sequenced material: blood. This sequence originates from a female donor with papillary thyroid cancer or a benign thyroid nodule (not recorded which). Some clones in this sample may be carry-over from other donors' samples.

The CDR3 region has the DNA TGCGCCAGCAGCTTGGTGCAGGGCGGAAATGAGCAGTTCTTC. Translating gives CASSLVQGGNEQFF. The chain carries TRBV5-1 and TRBJ2-1; maybe TRBD1 (5 bases). CDR3 length: 14 residues. Germline-derived CDR1 and CDR2 are SGHRS and YFSETQ. V was cut by 0 bases and J by 7 bases, with 11 bases left in between.